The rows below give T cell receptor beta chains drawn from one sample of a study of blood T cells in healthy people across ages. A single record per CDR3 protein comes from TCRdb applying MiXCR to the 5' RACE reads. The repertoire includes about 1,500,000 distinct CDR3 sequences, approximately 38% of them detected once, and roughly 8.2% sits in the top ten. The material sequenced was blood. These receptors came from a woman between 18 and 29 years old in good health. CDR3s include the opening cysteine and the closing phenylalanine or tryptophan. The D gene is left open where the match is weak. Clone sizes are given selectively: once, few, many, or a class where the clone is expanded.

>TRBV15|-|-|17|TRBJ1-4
CATSIRQVSVLSEKLFF
TGTGCCACCAGCATAAGACAGGTTTCCGTTTTAAGTGAAAAACTGTTTTTT
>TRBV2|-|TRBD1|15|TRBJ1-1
CANSERGQQNTEAFF
TGTGCCAACAGTGAAAGGGGGCAACAGAACACTGAAGCTTTCTTT
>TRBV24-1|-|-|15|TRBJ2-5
CATSDPTDYQETQYF
TGTGCCACCAGTGATCCTACAGACTATCAAGAGACCCAGTACTTC
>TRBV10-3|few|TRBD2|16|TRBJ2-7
CAISVRSGLALPEQYF
TGTGCCATCAGTGTACGATCGGGACTAGCATTGCCCGAGCAGTACTTC
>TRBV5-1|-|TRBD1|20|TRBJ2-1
CASSRPRDRVSRVGYNEQFF
TGCGCCAGCAGCCGACCCCGGGACAGGGTTTCGCGGGTAGGGTACAATGAGCAGTTCTTC
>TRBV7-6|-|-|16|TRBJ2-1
CASSTYDRSSYNEQFF
TGTGCCAGCAGCACATACGACAGGAGCTCCTACAATGAGCAGTTCTTC
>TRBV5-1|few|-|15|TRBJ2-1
CASSPTRGAGDEQFF
TGCGCCAGCAGCCCAACGCGAGGGGCCGGGGATGAGCAGTTCTTC
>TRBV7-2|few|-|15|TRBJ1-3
CASSAGLSSGNTIYF
TGTGCCAGCAGCGCGGGACTTAGCTCTGGAAACACCATATATTTT
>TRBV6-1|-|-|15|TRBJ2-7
CASSGSGASPYEQYF
TGTGCCAGCAGTGGATCCGGGGCCTCCCCCTACGAGCAGTACTTC
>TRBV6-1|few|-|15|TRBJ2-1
CASSTLGGDYNEQFF
TGTGCCAGCAGCACCCTAGGGGGGGACTACAATGAGCAGTTCTTC
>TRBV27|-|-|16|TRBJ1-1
CARGTLEGVANTEAFF
TGTGCCAGAGGGACTTTAGAGGGGGTTGCAAACACTGAAGCTTTCTTT
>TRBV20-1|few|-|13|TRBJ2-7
CSARQVASYEQYF
TGCAGTGCACGACAGGTCGCATCCTACGAGCAGTACTTC
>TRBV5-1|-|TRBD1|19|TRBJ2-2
CASSLTPPRQGIGAGELFF
TGCGCCAGCAGCTTGACTCCACCTCGACAGGGAATAGGGGCCGGGGAGCTGTTTTTT
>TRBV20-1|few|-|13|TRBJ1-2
CSAPDRSNYGYTF
TGCAGTGCTCCGGACAGATCTAACTATGGCTACACCTTC
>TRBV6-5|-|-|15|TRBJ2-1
CASGYNGGAYNEQFF
TGTGCCAGCGGTTACAACGGGGGCGCGTACAATGAGCAGTTCTTC
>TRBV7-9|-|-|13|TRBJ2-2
CASSLEEAGELFF
TGTGCCAGCAGCTTAGAAGAGGCCGGGGAGCTGTTTTTT
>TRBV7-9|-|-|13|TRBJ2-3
CASSLRPADTQYF
TGTGCCAGCAGCCTAAGACCCGCAGATACGCAGTATTTT
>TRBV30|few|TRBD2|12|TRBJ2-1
CAWTSGNNEQFF
TGTGCCTGGACTAGCGGGAACAATGAGCAGTTCTTC
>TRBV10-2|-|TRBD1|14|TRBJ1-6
CASGATGKGSPLHF
TGCGCCAGCGGGGCGACAGGGAAGGGTTCACCCCTCCACTTT
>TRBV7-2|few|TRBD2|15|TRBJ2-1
CASSLSVAGYNEQFF
TGTGCCAGCAGCTTATCGGTAGCGGGCTACAATGAGCAGTTCTTC
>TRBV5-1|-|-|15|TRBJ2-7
CASSLRWRGPYEQYF
TGCGCCAGCAGCTTAAGGTGGAGGGGACCCTACGAGCAGTACTTC
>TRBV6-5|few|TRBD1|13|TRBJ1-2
CASRTGDLGGYTF
TGTGCCAGCAGAACAGGGGACCTTGGAGGCTACACCTTC
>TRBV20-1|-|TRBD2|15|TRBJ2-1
CSAPQGLAGANEQFF
TGCAGTGCCCCACAGGGACTAGCGGGGGCCAATGAGCAGTTCTTC
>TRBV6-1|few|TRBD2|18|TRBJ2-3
CASRLTGTSGGLSDTQYF
TGTGCCAGCAGACTTACCGGGACTAGCGGGGGGCTGTCAGATACGCAGTATTTT
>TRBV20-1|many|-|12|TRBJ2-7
CSARLGPYEQYF
TGCAGTGCTAGATTGGGTCCCTACGAGCAGTACTTC
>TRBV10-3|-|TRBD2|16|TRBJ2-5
CAISALASGGEETQYF
TGTGCCATCAGTGCGTTGGCTAGCGGGGGGGAAGAGACCCAGTACTTC
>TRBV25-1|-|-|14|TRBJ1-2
CASSKPTANYGYTF
TGTGCCAGCAGCAAACCGACAGCAAACTATGGCTACACCTTC
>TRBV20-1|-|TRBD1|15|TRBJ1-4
CSASDRVGTNEKLFF
TGCAGTGCTAGTGACAGGGTTGGAACTAATGAAAAACTGTTTTTT
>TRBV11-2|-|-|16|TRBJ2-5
CASSLDRRPYQETQYF
TGTGCCAGCAGCTTAGATCGGCGGCCGTACCAAGAGACCCAGTACTTC
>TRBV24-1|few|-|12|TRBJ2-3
CATGGPSDTQYF
TGTGCCACCGGGGGGCCTTCAGATACGCAGTATTTT